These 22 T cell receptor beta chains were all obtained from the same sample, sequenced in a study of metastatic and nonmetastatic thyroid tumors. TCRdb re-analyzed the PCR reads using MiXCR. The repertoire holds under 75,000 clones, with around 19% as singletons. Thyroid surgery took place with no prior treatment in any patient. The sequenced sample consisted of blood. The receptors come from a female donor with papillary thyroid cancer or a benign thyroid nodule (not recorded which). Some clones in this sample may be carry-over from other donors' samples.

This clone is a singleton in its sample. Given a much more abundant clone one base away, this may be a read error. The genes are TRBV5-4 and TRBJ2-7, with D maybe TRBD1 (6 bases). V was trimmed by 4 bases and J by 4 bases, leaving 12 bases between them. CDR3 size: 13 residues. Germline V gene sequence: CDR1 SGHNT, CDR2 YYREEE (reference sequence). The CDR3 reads CASSRDTEYEQYF. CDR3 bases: TGTGCCAGCAGCAGGGACACCGAATACGAGCAGTACTTC.

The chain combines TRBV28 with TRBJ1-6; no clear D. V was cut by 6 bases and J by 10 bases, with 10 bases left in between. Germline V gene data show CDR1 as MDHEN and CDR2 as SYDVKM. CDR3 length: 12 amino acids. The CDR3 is CASSLRLSPLHF. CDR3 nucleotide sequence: TGTGCCAGCAGCCTGAGGTTGTCACCCCTCCACTTT.

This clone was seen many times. CDR3: CACSQGYTEAFF. CDR3 in DNA: TGTGCCTGTTCCCAGGGGTACACTGAAGCTTTCTTT. The genes are TRBV30 and TRBJ1-1; D might be TRBD1 (6 bases). V was clipped by 6 bases and J by 3 bases, with 11 bases between them. Per germline, CDR1 GTSNPN and CDR2 SVGIG (reference sequence). The CDR3 runs to 12 residues.

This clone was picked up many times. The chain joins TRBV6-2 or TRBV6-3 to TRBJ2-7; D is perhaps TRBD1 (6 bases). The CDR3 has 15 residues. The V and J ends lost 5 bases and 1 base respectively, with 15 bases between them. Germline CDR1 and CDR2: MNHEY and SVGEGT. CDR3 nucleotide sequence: TGTGCCAGCAGTGCGGACAGACTCCCATCCTACGAGCAGTACTTC. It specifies CASSADRLPSYEQYF.

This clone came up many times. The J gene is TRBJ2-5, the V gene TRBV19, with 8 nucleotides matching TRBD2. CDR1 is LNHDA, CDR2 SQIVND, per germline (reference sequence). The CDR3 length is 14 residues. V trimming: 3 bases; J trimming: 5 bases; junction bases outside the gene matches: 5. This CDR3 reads CASSMGTRGETQYF. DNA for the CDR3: TGTGCCAGTAGTATGGGGACTAGAGGCGAGACCCAGTACTTC.

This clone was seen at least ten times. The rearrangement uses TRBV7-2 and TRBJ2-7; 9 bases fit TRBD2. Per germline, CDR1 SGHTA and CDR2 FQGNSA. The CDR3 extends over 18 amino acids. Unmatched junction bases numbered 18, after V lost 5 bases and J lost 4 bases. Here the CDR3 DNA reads TGTGCCAGCAGCCCAGCGGGGGGTCTAGCGGGACAGACTTACGAGCAGTACTTC. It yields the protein CASSPAGGLAGQTYEQYF. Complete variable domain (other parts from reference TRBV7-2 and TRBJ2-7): GAGVSQSPSNKVTEKGKDVELRCDPISGHTALYWYRQSLGQGLEFLIYFQGNSAPDKSGLPSDRFSAERTGGSVSTLTIQRTQQEDSAVYLCASSPAGGLAGQTYEQYFGPGTRLTVT.

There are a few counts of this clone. CDR3 sequence reads: CASSEALRGYTF. Here the CDR3 DNA reads TGTGCCAGCAGTGAAGCGCTTCGGGGCTACACCTTC. This rearrangement joins TRBV2 to TRBJ1-2; no firm D call. CDR1 is SNHLY, CDR2 FYNNEI, per germline. V was cut by 0 bases and J by 8 bases, with 7 bases left in between. The CDR3 runs 12 residues. Full variable domain (outside the CDR3, taken from reference TRBV2 and TRBJ1-2): EPEVTQTPSHQVTQMGQEVILRCVPISNHLYFYWYRQILGQKVEFLVSFYNNEISEKSEIFDDQFSVERPDGSNFTLKIRSTKLEDSAMYFCASSEALRGYTFGSGTRLTVV.

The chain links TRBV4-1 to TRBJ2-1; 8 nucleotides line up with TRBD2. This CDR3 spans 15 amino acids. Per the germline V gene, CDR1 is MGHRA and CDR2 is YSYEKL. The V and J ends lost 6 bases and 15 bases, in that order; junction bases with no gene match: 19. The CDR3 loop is CASRTVGTGGPRRFF. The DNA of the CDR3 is TGCGCCAGCAGAACGGTCGGGACGGGAGGGCCCCGCAGGTTCTTC.

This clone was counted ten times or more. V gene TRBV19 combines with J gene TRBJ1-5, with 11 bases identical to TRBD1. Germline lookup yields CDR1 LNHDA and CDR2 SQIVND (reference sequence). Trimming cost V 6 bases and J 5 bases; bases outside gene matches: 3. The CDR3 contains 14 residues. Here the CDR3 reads CASRRDRGDQPQHF. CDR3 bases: TGTGCCAGTAGACGGGACAGGGGGGATCAGCCCCAGCATTTT.

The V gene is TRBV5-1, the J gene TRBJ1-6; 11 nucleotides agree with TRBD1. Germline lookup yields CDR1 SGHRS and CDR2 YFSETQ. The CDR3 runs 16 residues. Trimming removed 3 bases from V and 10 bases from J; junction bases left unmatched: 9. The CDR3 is CASSSSGTGGLSPLHF. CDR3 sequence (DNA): TGCGCCAGCAGCTCATCCGGGACAGGGGGTCTCTCACCCCTCCACTTT.

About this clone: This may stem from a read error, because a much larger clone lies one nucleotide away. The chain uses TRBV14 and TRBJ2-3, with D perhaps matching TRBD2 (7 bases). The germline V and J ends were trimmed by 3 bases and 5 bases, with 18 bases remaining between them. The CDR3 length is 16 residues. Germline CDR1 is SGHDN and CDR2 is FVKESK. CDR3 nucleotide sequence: TGTGCCAGCAGCCACCTAGCGGAGGGGGGCAAAGATACGCAGTATTTT. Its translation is CASSHLAEGGKDTQYF.

For the CDR3, the DNA is TGCAGTGCTAGACACCGGACTAGCGGGAGTTGGGATGAGCAGTTCTTC. Its translation is CSARHRTSGSWDEQFF. This chain joins TRBV20-1 and TRBJ2-1; 13 bases line up with TRBD2. The CDR3 has 16 residues. With 2 bases clipped from V and 8 bases from J, the junction kept 9 bases outside the gene matches. From germline, CDR1 is DFQATT and CDR2 SNEGSKA (reference sequence).

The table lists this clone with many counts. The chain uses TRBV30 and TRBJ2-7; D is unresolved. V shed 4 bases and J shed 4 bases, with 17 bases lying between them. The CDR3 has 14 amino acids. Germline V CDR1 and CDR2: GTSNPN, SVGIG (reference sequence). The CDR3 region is CAWNQDLNVYEQYF. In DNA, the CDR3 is TGTGCCTGGAATCAAGACCTTAATGTTTACGAGCAGTACTTC.

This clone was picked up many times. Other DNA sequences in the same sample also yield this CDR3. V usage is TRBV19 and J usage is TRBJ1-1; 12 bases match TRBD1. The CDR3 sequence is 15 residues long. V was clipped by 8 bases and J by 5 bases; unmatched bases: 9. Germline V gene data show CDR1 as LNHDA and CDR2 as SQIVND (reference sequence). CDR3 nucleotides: TGTGCCAGTCTACCGGGACAGGGGGCCTTTACTGAAGCTTTCTTT. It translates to CASLPGQGAFTEAFF.

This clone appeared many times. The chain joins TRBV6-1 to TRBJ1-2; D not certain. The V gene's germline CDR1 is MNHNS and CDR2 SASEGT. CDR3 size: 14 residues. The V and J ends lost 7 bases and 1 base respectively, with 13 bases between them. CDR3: CASTSGRRNYGYTF. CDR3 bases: TGTGCCAGCACCTCCGGCAGGCGTAACTATGGCTACACCTTC.

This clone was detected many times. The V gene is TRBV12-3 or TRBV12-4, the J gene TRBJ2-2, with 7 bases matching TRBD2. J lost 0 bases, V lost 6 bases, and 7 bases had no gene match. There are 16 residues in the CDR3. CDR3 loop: CASRSPSGANTGELFF. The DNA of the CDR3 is TGTGCCAGCAGATCCCCTAGCGGAGCGAACACCGGGGAGCTGTTTTTT.

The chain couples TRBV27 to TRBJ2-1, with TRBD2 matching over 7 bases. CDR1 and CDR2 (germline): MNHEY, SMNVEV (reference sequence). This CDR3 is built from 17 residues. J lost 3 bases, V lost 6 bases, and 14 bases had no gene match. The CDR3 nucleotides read TGTGCCAGCAGCACTCTTGGCTGGCGGGACTACTACAATGAGCAGTTCTTC. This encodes CASSTLGWRDYYNEQFF.

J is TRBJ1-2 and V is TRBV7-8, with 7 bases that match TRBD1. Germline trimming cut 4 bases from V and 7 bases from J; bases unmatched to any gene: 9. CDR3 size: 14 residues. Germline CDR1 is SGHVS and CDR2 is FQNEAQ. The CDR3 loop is CASSYKRQGGGYTF. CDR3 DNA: TGTGCCAGCAGCTACAAAAGACAGGGTGGTGGCTACACCTTC.

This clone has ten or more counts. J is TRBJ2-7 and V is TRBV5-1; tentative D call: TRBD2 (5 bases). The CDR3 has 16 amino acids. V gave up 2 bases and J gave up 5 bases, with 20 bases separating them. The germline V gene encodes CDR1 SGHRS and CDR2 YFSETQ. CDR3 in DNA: TGCGCCAGCAGCTTCGGAGTGGACCCCGCCGGGGACGAGCAGTACTTC. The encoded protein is CASSFGVDPAGDEQYF. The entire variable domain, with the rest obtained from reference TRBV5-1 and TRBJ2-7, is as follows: KAGVTQTPRYLIKTRGQQVTLSCSPISGHRSVSWYQQTPGQGLQFLFEYFSETQRNKGNFPGRFSGRQFSNSRSEMNVSTLELGDSALYLCASSFGVDPAGDEQYFGPGTRLTVT.

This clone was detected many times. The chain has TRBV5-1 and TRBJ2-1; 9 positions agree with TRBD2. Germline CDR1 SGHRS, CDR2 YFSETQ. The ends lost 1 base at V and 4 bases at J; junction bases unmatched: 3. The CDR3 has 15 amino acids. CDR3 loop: CASSLLSGSYNEQFF. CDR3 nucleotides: TGCGCCAGCAGCTTGCTTAGCGGGAGTTACAATGAGCAGTTCTTC.

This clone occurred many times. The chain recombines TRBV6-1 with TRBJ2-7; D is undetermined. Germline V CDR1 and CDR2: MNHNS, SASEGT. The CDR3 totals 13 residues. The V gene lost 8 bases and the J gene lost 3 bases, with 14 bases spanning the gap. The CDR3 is CASLGRPSYEQYF. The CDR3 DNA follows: TGTGCCAGCCTCGGACGTCCAAGCTACGAGCAGTACTTC.

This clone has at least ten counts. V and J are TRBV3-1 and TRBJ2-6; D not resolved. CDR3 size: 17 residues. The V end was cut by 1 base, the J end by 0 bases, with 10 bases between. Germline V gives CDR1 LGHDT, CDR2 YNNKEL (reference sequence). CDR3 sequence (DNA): TGTGCCAGCAGCCAAGGACACGTACACTCTGGGGCCAACGTCCTGACTTTC. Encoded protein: CASSQGHVHSGANVLTF. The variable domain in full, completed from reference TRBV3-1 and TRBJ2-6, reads DTAVSQTPKYLVTQMGNDKSIKCEQNLGHDTMYWYKQDSKKFLKIMFSYNNKELIINETVPNRFSPKSPDKAHLNLHINSLELGDSAVYFCASSQGHVHSGANVLTFGAGSRLTVL.